In its sample, the clone carrying this TCR beta chain was seen a few times. The sample belongs to a study of T cells in Graves' hyperthyroidism and ophthalmopathy. Amplification targeted TCR beta CDR3 regions from RNA transcripts. The study used the HTBI primer set for a first-round RT-PCR of the TCR CDR3. TCRdb re-analysed the multiplex PCR reads in MiXCR, keeping a single row per CDR3 protein. The repertoire holds about 380,000 distinct CDR3 sequences, approximately 17% seen once, with 35% to 45% in the top ten. V was pared by 0 bases and J by 2 bases, with 11 bases between. Germline CDR1 is MNHEY and CDR2 is SVGAGI. This CDR3 is 16 amino acids long.

The sequencing sample was made of blood. This sequence joins TRBV6-5 and TRBJ1-3, with no clear D. The sequence derives from a man between 18 and 35 years old with Graves' ophthalmopathy. CDR3 sequence reads: CASSYSTGGPGNTIYF. CDR3 sequence (DNA): TGTGCCAGCAGTTACTCGACGGGAGGTCCTGGAAACACCATATATTTT.